Shown below are 5 T cell receptor beta chains from a single sample sequenced in a study of blood T cell repertoires in COVID-19. TCRdb keeps only in-frame clones here, not all; method: immunoSEQ multiplex PCR. The sample carries a few hundred thousand clones, less than 95% recorded once. Sequencing used PBMCs or T cells enriched from blood (not recorded which). The receptors here all came from a man younger than 30 who had recovered from COVID-19.

This chain joins TRBV25-1 and TRBJ1-3, with D maybe TRBD1 (5 bases). The CDR3 contains 13 residues. V lost 7 bases to trimming and J lost 0 bases, with 7 bases between them. Per the germline V gene, CDR1 is MGHDK and CDR2 is SYGVNS. The CDR3 sequence is CASTGFSGNTIYF. CDR3 coding DNA: TGTGCCAGCACAGGGTTCTCTGGAAACACCATATATTTT.

This rearrangement joins TRBV20-1 to TRBJ2-2; no firm D call. Trimming pared 6 bases from V and 8 bases from J, leaving 10 bases between. Germline assignment: CDR1 DFQATT and CDR2 SNEGSKA (reference sequence). The CDR3 covers 11 residues. The CDR3, as DNA: TGCAGTGCCTTTCAGTGGGGGGAGCTGTTTTTT. It encodes CSAFQWGELFF.

V and J are TRBV18 and TRBJ2-1; perhaps TRBD1 as D (5 bases). Germline V lookup: CDR1 KGHSH, CDR2 LQKENI. This CDR3 is 15 amino acids long. V dropped 4 bases and J dropped 8 bases, with 18 bases sitting between them. The CDR3, as DNA: TGTGCCAGCTCACTCACAGGTCCCCCTAGGGATGAGCAGTTCTTC. It encodes CASSLTGPPRDEQFF.

The V and J genes are TRBV10-3 and TRBJ2-3; D is unclear. Germline V lookup: CDR1 ENHRY, CDR2 SYGVKD. Trimming removed 2 bases from V and 1 base from J, with 10 bases in between. The CDR3 sequence is 15 residues long. CDR3 bases: TGTGCCATCAGTGAGCCGAATACTCGCACAGATACGCAGTATTTT. Protein: CAISEPNTRTDTQYF.

The chain carries TRBV28 and TRBJ2-7; 8 positions match TRBD2. Looked up from germline, CDR1 is MDHEN and CDR2 is SYDVKM. V dropped 3 bases and J dropped 4; count of bases not matched to a gene: 8. This CDR3 is 15 amino acids long. The DNA for the CDR3 is TGTGCCAGCAGTTTGACCGGGAGGGCCCGATACGAGCAGTACTTC. This encodes CASSLTGRARYEQYF. Full variable domain (outside the CDR3, taken from reference TRBV28 and TRBJ2-7): DVKVTQSSRYLVKRTGEKVFLECVQDMDHENMFWYRQDPGLGLRLIYFSYDVKMKEKGDIPEGYSVSREKKERFSLILESASTNQTSMYLCASSLTGRARYEQYFGPGTRLTVT.